These 15 T cell receptor beta chains were sequenced from one sample in a study of blood T cell repertoires in COVID-19. The data were produced by immunoSEQ multiplex PCR, yet TCRdb's version contains in-frame clones alone and is incomplete. Seen here are about 200,000 clones, approximately 88% observed once, and the top ten hold approximately 8.2%. Sequenced: PBMCs or T cells enriched from blood (not recorded which). The receptors stem from a woman aged 18-29 years who had recovered from COVID-19.

The V gene is TRBV6-5, the J gene TRBJ2-3; D not resolved. The CDR3 spans 13 residues. Germline values: CDR1 MNHEY, CDR2 SVGAGI. Trimming left V 6 bases short and J 0 bases short, with 7 bases between. Here the CDR3 DNA reads TGTGCCAGCAGGGCTCCTAGCACAGATACGCAGTATTTT. Translated, it gives CASRAPSTDTQYF.

J is TRBJ1-2 and V is TRBV6-1; 7 bases are shared with TRBD1. The CDR3 loop spans 17 amino acids. The V gene's germline CDR1 is MNHNS and CDR2 SASEGT. V trimming: 3 bases; J trimming: 4 bases; junction bases outside the gene matches: 14. CDR3 DNA: TGTGCCAGCAGTGAGGGGCCCTACAAGGGGGCGGGCTATGGCTACACCTTC. It codes for CASSEGPYKGAGYGYTF.

This CDR3 reads CASTPRGTEAFF. As DNA, the CDR3 is TGTGCCAGCACCCCCCGGGGCACTGAAGCTTTCTTT. The chain couples TRBV28 to TRBJ1-1; no clear D gene. Looked up from germline, CDR1 is MDHEN and CDR2 is SYDVKM. The CDR3 is 12 amino acids. Deletions cut 7 bases from V and 4 bases from J, with 10 bases between.

This chain's CDR3 is CASSAKYGLLAGKMFF. DNA of the CDR3: TGTGCCAGCAGCGCTAAGTACGGGCTACTAGCGGGAAAAATGTTCTTC. J is TRBJ2-1 and V is TRBV9; 10 nucleotides align to TRBD2. Germline V lookup: CDR1 SGDLS, CDR2 YYNGEE. The CDR3 extends over 16 amino acids. V lost 3 bases to trimming and J lost 15 bases; unmatched junction nucleotides: 18.

The gene calls are TRBV5-4 and TRBJ2-7; 10 nucleotides align to TRBD2. Trimming at V came to 5 bases and at J to 2 bases, leaving 7 bases not matched to a gene. The CDR3 has 15 residues. Germline V gene lookup returns CDR1 SGHNT and CDR2 YYREEE (reference sequence). The CDR3 DNA reads TGTGCCAGCAGTTCGTCTAGCGGGGGCACCTACGAGCAGTACTTC. This sequence encodes CASSSSSGGTYEQYF.

The gene calls are TRBV9 and TRBJ1-6; 7 bases line up with TRBD1. CDR1 and CDR2 from the germline V gene are SGDLS and YYNGEE. CDR3 length: 15 amino acids. J lost 9 bases, V lost 0 bases, and 6 bases had no gene match. CDR3 nucleotide sequence: TGTGCCAGCAGCGTAGACACAGGGGAGAGTTCACCCCTCCACTTT. Amino acid sequence: CASSVDTGESSPLHF.

This clone showed up just once. This chain uses TRBV5-1 with TRBJ1-3, with TRBD1 matching 9 bases. CDR1 and CDR2 from the germline V gene are SGHRS and YFSETQ. The CDR3 runs 15 residues. Trimming cost V 3 bases and J 4 bases; bases outside gene matches: 5. Here the CDR3 DNA reads TGCGCCAGCAGCTCGGGGGGACAGGGAGGAAACACCATATATTTT. It translates to CASSSGGQGGNTIYF.

The chain couples TRBV7-2 to TRBJ1-2, with 7 bases aligning to TRBD1. Germline V gene sequence: CDR1 SGHTA, CDR2 FQGNSA. The ends lost 1 base at V and 6 bases at J; junction bases unmatched: 5. CDR3 length equals 14 residues. Written as DNA, the CDR3 is TGTGCCAGCAGCTTAGACGACAGGGATAATGGCTACACCTTC. Protein sequence: CASSLDDRDNGYTF.

The V and J genes are TRBV4-1 and TRBJ2-3; 12 nucleotides match TRBD2. CDR1 MGHRA and CDR2 YSYEKL come from the germline V gene. This CDR3 comprises 17 residues. V lost 4 bases, J lost 0 bases, and 5 bases stayed unmatched. This CDR3 is CASSPKGLAGSTDTQYF. In DNA form, the CDR3 reads TGCGCCAGCAGCCCTAAGGGACTAGCGGGTAGCACAGATACGCAGTATTTT.

The J gene is TRBJ2-7, the V gene TRBV28; D uncertain. The CDR3 is 14 residues long. From germline, CDR1 is MDHEN and CDR2 SYDVKM. V lost 4 bases to trimming and J lost 3 bases, with 13 bases between them. CDR3 amino acids: CASSSGPPSYEQYF. As DNA, the CDR3 is TGTGCCAGCAGTTCCGGTCCGCCGAGCTACGAGCAGTACTTC.

The sample holds a few counts of this clone. The chain joins TRBV15 to TRBJ1-2; tentatively, D is TRBD1 (6 bases). The ends were cut back, 5 bases at V and 9 bases at J, with 37 bases in the middle. Germline CDR1 LNHNV, CDR2 YYDKDF (reference sequence). The CDR3 spans 20 residues. The CDR3 loop is CATSSPDVTGCDPSLVCYTF. In DNA form, the CDR3 reads TGTGCCACCAGCTCTCCGGACGTTACAGGGTGTGATCCCTCCCTGGTATGCTACACCTTC.

This chain connects TRBV11-2 to TRBJ2-2; 10 nucleotides match TRBD2. V was clipped by 5 bases and J by 6 bases; unmatched bases: 3. CDR1 SGHAT and CDR2 FQNNGV come from the germline V gene. The CDR3 contains 14 residues. The CDR3 loop reads CASSTLAGAGELFF. CDR3 bases: TGTGCCAGCAGCACCCTAGCGGGGGCCGGGGAGCTGTTTTTT.

The chain joins TRBV7-2 to TRBJ1-1; TRBD1 aligns across 7 bases. The CDR3 is made up of 17 amino acids. V was pared by 3 bases and J by 5 bases, with 15 bases of the junction left unmatched. CDR1 and CDR2 from the germline V gene are SGHTA and FQGNSA. The CDR3 is CASSFYLKTGKGTEAFF. The CDR3, as DNA: TGTGCCAGCAGCTTTTACCTCAAGACAGGGAAGGGGACTGAAGCTTTCTTT.

The genes are TRBV7-2 and TRBJ1-6; 9 bases align to TRBD1. V lost 5 bases and J lost 0; bases outside the gene matches: 5. The V gene's germline CDR1 is SGHTA and CDR2 FQGNSA. This CDR3 is 17 amino acids long. CDR3 sequence (DNA): TGTGCCAGCAGCCTCTCGGGACAGGGCTCCTATAATTCACCCCTCCACTTT. Residues: CASSLSGQGSYNSPLHF.

The chain is built from TRBV10-2 and TRBJ2-5; D unresolved. Trimming removed 4 bases from V and 5 bases from J, with 8 bases in between. The CDR3 extends over 12 amino acids. The germline gives CDR1 WSHSY, CDR2 SAAADI. In nucleotides, the CDR3 is TGCGCCAGCAGTGGAGGAAAGGAGACCCAGTACTTC. Residues: CASSGGKETQYF.